These 19 T cell receptor beta chains were sequenced from one sample in a study of OX40 agonist ivuxolimab in advanced cancers. Sequencing was performed with immunoSEQ multiplex PCR; in TCRdb, only in-frame clones are kept and a portion is missing. The table lists about 96,000 clones, 90% of them singletons. Specimen: CD4+ or CD8+ T cells sorted from blood, collected in a trial of the OX40 agonist ivuxolimab. These receptors were collected from an adult with an advanced solid tumor such as melanoma, head and neck, liver or kidney cancer.

This chain connects TRBV30 to TRBJ1-6; D not certain. Trimming removed 3 bases at V and 6 bases at J, with 6 bases between. Germline CDR1 GTSNPN, CDR2 SVGIG (reference sequence). CDR3 length equals 12 residues. In DNA form, the CDR3 reads TGTGCCTGGAGCTCGAGTAATTCACCCCTCCACTTT. Amino acids: CAWSSSNSPLHF.

The J gene is TRBJ1-1, the V gene TRBV7-2; D gene uncertain. V was clipped by 1 base and J by 1 base, with 7 bases between them. Looked up from germline, CDR1 is SGHTA and CDR2 is FQGNSA. This CDR3 comprises 14 residues. Here the CDR3 reads CASSLVVKNTEAFF. DNA of the CDR3: TGTGCCAGCAGCTTAGTAGTTAAGAACACTGAAGCTTTCTTT.

The rearrangement links TRBV6-1 to TRBJ1-1; no firm D call. Trimming pared 3 bases from V and 9 bases from J, leaving 14 bases between. CDR1 and CDR2 (germline): MNHNS, SASEGT. The CDR3 sequence is 13 residues long. The CDR3 is CASSDFGPSKAFF. CDR3 nucleotides: TGTGCCAGCAGTGACTTCGGACCGAGTAAAGCTTTCTTT.

The V and J genes are TRBV5-1 and TRBJ1-3, with D possibly TRBD1 on 5 matching bases. The ends were cut back, 4 bases at V and 1 base at J, with 9 bases in the middle. The CDR3 length is 14 residues. CDR1 and CDR2 from the germline V gene are SGHRS and YFSETQ. CDR3 sequence reads: CASSPQGSGNTIYF. For the CDR3, the DNA is TGCGCCAGCAGCCCCCAGGGATCTGGAAACACCATATATTTT.

J is TRBJ1-4 and V is TRBV19, with 8 bases lining up with TRBD1. CDR3 length: 16 residues. CDR1 is LNHDA, CDR2 SQIVND, per germline (reference sequence). The ends lost 6 bases at V and 2 bases at J; junction bases unmatched: 8. CDR3 DNA sequence: TGTGCCAGTAGGATGCACTGGACAGGGACTAATGAAAAACTGTTTTTT. Amino acid sequence: CASRMHWTGTNEKLFF. The full variable domain, completed using reference TRBV19 and TRBJ1-4, is DGGITQSPKYLFRKEGQNVTLSCEQNLNHDAMYWYRQDPGQGLRLIYYSQIVNDFQKGDIAEGYSVSREKKESFPLTVTSAQKNPTAFYLCASRMHWTGTNEKLFFGSGTQLSVL.

The genes are TRBV20-1 and TRBJ2-1, with unresolved D. Trimming took off 5 bases at V and 8 bases at J, with 10 bases between the two ends. From germline, CDR1 is DFQATT and CDR2 SNEGSKA (reference sequence). CDR3 length equals 11 residues. CDR3: CSADRHDEQFF. The CDR3 nucleotides read TGCAGTGCTGACCGTCACGATGAGCAGTTCTTC.

The chain carries TRBV7-3 and TRBJ2-1; D is perhaps TRBD1 or TRBD2 (6 bases each). Trimming cost V 5 bases and J 10 bases, with 21 bases left between them. CDR1 and CDR2 (germline): SGHTA, FQGTGA. The CDR3 has 15 amino acids. The CDR3 reads CASSLGLSGGTEQFF. The CDR3 nucleotides are TGTGCCAGCAGCCTAGGCCTTAGCGGCGGGACAGAGCAGTTCTTC.

The chain carries TRBV7-6 and TRBJ2-1; maybe TRBD1 (5 bases). The V gene's germline CDR1 is SGHVS and CDR2 FNYEAQ. Trimming pared 5 bases from V and 0 bases from J, leaving 14 bases between. This CDR3 is 16 amino acids long. CDR3 sequence reads: CASSIGVLLSYNEQFF. CDR3 DNA sequence: TGTGCCAGCAGCATAGGGGTCCTCCTCTCCTACAATGAGCAGTTCTTC.

The chain recombines TRBV4-1 with TRBJ2-2; TRBD2 aligns across 11 bases. The CDR3 runs 17 residues. CDR1 and CDR2 from the germline V gene are MGHRA and YSYEKL. Germline trimming cut 4 bases from V and 4 bases from J; bases unmatched to any gene: 8. For the CDR3, the DNA is TGCGCCAGCAGCCTCTCGGGACTAGCGGCAGTCACCGGGGAGCTGTTTTTT. Translation: CASSLSGLAAVTGELFF.

The genes are TRBV19 and TRBJ1-5; D is unclear. Germline CDR1 LNHDA, CDR2 SQIVND (reference sequence). CDR3 length: 16 residues. V was trimmed by 7 bases and J by 7 bases, leaving 23 bases between them. The CDR3 reads CASNNPEGSRGQPQHF. CDR3 nucleotides: TGTGCCAGTAACAACCCCGAAGGTTCCAGAGGGCAGCCCCAGCATTTT.

The V and J genes are TRBV7-2 and TRBJ1-4; a weak D match, TRBD1 (6 bases). In germline, CDR1 is SGHTA, CDR2 FQGNSA. Trimming pared 3 bases from V and 2 bases from J, leaving 13 bases between. The CDR3 extends over 16 amino acids. The CDR3 DNA is TGTGCCAGCAGCTTCACCGGGGGCAGTACTAATGAAAAACTGTTTTTT. This gives the protein CASSFTGGSTNEKLFF.

This chain links TRBV18 with TRBJ2-5, with D perhaps TRBD2 (6 bases). The CDR3 loop spans 15 amino acids. Germline loops: CDR1 KGHSH, CDR2 LQKENI. With 6 bases removed from V and 3 bases from J, the gap between germline ends came to 17 bases. The CDR3: CASSRDRPVEETQYF. The CDR3, as DNA: TGTGCCAGCTCGCGGGACCGGCCGGTTGAAGAGACCCAGTACTTC.

V usage is TRBV29-1 and J usage is TRBJ1-2, with D unresolved. The CDR3 extends over 12 amino acids. The V gene lost 5 bases and the J gene lost 8 bases, with 15 bases spanning the gap. CDR1 is SQVTM, CDR2 ANQGSEA, per germline. The CDR3 nucleotides are TGCAGCGTTCAAGGCATCGAGCACGGCTACACCTTC. This gives the protein CSVQGIEHGYTF.

The chain employs TRBV7-3 and TRBJ2-1; no firm D call. The germline CDR1 and CDR2 sequences are SGHTA and FQGTGA. The CDR3 has 16 residues. Trimming took off 2 bases at V and 0 bases at J, with 11 bases between the two ends. The CDR3 nucleotides are TGTGCCAGCAGCTTAGGCGTGGCTACCTCCTACAATGAGCAGTTCTTC. As protein: CASSLGVATSYNEQFF. Complete variable domain (other parts from reference TRBV7-3 and TRBJ2-1): GAGVSQTPSNKVTEKGKYVELRCDPISGHTALYWYRQSLGQGPEFLIYFQGTGAADDSGLPNDRFFAVRPEGSVSTLKIQRTERGDSAVYLCASSLGVATSYNEQFFGPGTRLTVL.

This chain uses TRBV5-1 with TRBJ1-1; D is undetermined. Trimming stripped 0 bases from V and 1 base from J, with 7 bases between. The CDR3 length is 14 residues. Germline lookup yields CDR1 SGHRS and CDR2 YFSETQ. CDR3: CASSLGGENTEAFF. The CDR3, as DNA: TGCGCCAGCAGCTTGGGCGGGGAGAACACTGAAGCTTTCTTT.

V is TRBV6-1 and J is TRBJ1-3, with no clear D. The CDR3 spans 15 residues. CDR1 MNHNS and CDR2 SASEGT come from the germline V gene. Trimming left V 0 bases short and J 3 bases short, with 9 bases between. The CDR3 loop reads CASSEARGLGNTIYF. The CDR3 nucleotides are TGTGCCAGCAGTGAAGCCCGAGGGCTTGGAAACACCATATATTTT.

The genes are TRBV18 and TRBJ2-7, with 9 bases matching TRBD1. The length of the CDR3 is 15 residues. Germline loops: CDR1 KGHSH, CDR2 LQKENI. V shed 1 base, J shed 5 bases, and the junction held 6 bases outside the gene matches. The CDR3 spells CASSPLLTGGDEQYF. The CDR3 region has the DNA TGTGCCAGCTCACCACTGTTAACAGGGGGCGACGAGCAGTACTTC.

The chain uses TRBV7-9 and TRBJ1-2, with 10 nucleotides matching TRBD1. Germline V gives CDR1 SEHNR, CDR2 FQNEAQ (reference sequence). V lost 5 bases, J lost 5 bases, and 8 bases stayed unmatched. The CDR3 has 15 amino acids. Here the CDR3 reads CASSRGQGTAYGYTF. CDR3 DNA: TGTGCCAGCAGCAGGGGACAGGGGACAGCTTATGGCTACACCTTC.

The chain is built from TRBV6-5 and TRBJ2-7; D gene unclear. V was clipped by 5 bases and J by 3 bases, with 14 bases between them. Germline V gene sequence: CDR1 MNHEY, CDR2 SVGAGI. CDR3 length: 14 amino acids. CDR3 in amino acids: CASSPQEQHYEQYF. CDR3 nucleotide sequence: TGTGCCAGCAGTCCGCAGGAACAACACTACGAGCAGTACTTC.